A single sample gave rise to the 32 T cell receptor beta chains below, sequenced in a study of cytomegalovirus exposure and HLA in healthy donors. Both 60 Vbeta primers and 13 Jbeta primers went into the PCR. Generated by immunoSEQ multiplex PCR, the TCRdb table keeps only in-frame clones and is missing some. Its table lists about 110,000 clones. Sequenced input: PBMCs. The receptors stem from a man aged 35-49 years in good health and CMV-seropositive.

CDR3 in amino acids: CATSKGLTSGSADTQYF. Here the CDR3 DNA reads TGTGCCACCAGCAAGGGTTTGACTAGCGGGAGCGCAGATACGCAGTATTTT. This sequence joins TRBV15 and TRBJ2-3; 12 positions agree with TRBD2. The CDR3 is made up of 17 amino acids. V gave up 4 bases and J gave up 4 bases; unmatched junction bases: 9. Per germline, CDR1 LNHNV and CDR2 YYDKDF (reference sequence). The complete variable domain, with remaining parts taken from reference TRBV15 and TRBJ2-3, reads DAMVIQNPRYQVTQFGKPVTLSCSQTLNHNVMYWYQQKSSQAPKLLFHYYDKDFNNEADTPDNFQSRRPNTSFCFLDIRSPGLGDTAMYLCATSKGLTSGSADTQYFGPGTRLTVL.

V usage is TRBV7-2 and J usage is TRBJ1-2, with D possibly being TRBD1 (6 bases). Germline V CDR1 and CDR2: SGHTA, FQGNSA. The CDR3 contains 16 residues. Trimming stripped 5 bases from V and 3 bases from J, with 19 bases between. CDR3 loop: CASSAVGGAVDYGYTF. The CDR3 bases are TGTGCCAGCAGCGCAGTCGGGGGGGCTGTGGACTATGGCTACACCTTC.

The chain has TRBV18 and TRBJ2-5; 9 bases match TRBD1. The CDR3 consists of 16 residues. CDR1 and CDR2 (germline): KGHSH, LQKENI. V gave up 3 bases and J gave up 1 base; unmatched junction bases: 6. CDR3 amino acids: CASSPVTGGPQETQYF. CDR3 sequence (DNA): TGTGCCAGCTCACCGGTTACAGGGGGCCCCCAAGAGACCCAGTACTTC.

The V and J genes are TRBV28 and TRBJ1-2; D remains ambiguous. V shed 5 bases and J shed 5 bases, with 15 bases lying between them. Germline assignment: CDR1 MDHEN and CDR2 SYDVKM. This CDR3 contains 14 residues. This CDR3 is CASSLLPRLYGYTF. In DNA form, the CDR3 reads TGTGCCAGCAGTCTCCTCCCACGGTTGTATGGCTACACCTTC.

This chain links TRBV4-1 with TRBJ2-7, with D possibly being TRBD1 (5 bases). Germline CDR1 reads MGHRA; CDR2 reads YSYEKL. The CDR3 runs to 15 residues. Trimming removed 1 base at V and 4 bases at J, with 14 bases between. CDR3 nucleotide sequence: TGCGCCAGCAGCCAAGGGCAGGGTCGAGGTTACGAGCAGTACTTC. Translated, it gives CASSQGQGRGYEQYF.

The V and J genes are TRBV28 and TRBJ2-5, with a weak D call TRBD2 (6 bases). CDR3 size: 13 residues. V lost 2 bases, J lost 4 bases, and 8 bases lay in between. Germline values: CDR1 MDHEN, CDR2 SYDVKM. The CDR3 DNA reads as TGTGCCAGCAGTTTACAGGGAGGAGAGACCCAGTACTTC. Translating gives CASSLQGGETQYF.

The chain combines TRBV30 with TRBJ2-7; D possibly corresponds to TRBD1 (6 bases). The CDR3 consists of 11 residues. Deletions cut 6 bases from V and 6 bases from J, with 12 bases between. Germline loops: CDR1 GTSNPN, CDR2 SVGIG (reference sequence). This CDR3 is CACFGGREQYF. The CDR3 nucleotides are TGTGCCTGTTTTGGGGGCCGCGAGCAGTACTTC.

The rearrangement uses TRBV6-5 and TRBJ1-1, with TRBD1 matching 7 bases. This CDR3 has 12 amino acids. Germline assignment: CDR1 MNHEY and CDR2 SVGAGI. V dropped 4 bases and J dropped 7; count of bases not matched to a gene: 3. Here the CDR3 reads CASSFTGVEAFF. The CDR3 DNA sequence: TGTGCCAGCAGTTTCACAGGGGTTGAAGCTTTCTTT.

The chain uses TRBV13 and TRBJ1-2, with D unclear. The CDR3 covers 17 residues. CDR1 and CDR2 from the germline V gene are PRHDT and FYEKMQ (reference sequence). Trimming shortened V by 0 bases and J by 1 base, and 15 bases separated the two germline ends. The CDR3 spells CASSLGEGDPLNYGYTF. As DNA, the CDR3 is TGTGCCAGCAGCTTAGGGGAGGGAGACCCCCTTAACTATGGCTACACCTTC.

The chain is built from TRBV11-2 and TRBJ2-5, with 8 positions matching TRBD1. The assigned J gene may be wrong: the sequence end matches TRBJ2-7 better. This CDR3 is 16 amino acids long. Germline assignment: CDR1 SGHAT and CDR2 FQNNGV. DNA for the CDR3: TGTGCCAGCAGCCGATTGCCGGGACAGGTCAACTACGAGCAGTACTTC. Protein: CASSRLPGQVNYEQYF.

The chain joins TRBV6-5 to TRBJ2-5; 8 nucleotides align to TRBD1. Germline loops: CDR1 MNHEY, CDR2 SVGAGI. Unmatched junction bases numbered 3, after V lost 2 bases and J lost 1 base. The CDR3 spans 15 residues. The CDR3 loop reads CASSYGQGVQETQYF. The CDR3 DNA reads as TGTGCCAGCAGTTACGGACAGGGAGTCCAAGAGACCCAGTACTTC.

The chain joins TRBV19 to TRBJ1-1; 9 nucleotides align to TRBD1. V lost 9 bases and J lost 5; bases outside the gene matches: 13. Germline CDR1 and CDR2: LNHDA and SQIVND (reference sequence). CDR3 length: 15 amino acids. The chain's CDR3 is CASEITGGPGTEAFF. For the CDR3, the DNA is TGTGCCAGCGAGATTACAGGGGGCCCTGGGACTGAAGCTTTCTTT.

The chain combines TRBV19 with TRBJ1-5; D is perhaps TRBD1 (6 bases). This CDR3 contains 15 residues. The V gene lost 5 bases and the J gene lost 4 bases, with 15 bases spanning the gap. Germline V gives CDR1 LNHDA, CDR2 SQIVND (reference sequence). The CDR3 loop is CASSPDRILNQPQHF. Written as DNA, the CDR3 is TGTGCCAGTAGTCCCGACAGGATCTTAAATCAGCCCCAGCATTTT.

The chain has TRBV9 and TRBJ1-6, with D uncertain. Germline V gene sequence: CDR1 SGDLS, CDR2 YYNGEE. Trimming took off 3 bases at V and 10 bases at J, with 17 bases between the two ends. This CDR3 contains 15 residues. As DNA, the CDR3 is TGTGCCAGCAGCGGAGGGCCGGATACTGGGTCACCCCTCCACTTT. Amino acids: CASSGGPDTGSPLHF.

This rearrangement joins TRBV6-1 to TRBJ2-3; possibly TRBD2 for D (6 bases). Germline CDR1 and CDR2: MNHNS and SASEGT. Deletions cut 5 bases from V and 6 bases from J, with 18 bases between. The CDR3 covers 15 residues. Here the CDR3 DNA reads TGTGCCAGCAGTTTTCGTCGGGAGAAGGGGGATACGCAGTATTTT. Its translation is CASSFRREKGDTQYF.

CDR3 in amino acids: CASSLSTDRVGYTF. The CDR3, as DNA: TGTGCCAGCAGTTTATCTACGGACAGGGTCGGCTACACCTTC. The rearrangement uses TRBV27 and TRBJ1-2, with 8 bases that match TRBD1. This CDR3 has 14 amino acids. V trimming: 0 bases; J trimming: 8 bases; junction bases outside the gene matches: 5. Germline V lookup: CDR1 MNHEY, CDR2 SMNVEV (reference sequence).

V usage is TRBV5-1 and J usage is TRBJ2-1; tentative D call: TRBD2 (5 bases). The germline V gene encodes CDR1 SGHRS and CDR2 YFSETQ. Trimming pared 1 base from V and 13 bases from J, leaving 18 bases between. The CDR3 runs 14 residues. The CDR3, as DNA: TGCGCCAGCAGCTTGAAAGGCCCCGAAGAGGGCCAGTTCTTC. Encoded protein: CASSLKGPEEGQFF.

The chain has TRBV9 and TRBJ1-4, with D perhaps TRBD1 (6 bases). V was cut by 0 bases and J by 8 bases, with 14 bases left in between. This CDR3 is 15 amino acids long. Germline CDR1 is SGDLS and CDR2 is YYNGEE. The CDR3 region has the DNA TGTGCCAGCAGCGTAGGGGACACTCGGCGGGAAAAACTGTTTTTT. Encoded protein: CASSVGDTRREKLFF.

The CDR3 region has the DNA TGTGCCAGCAGCCGATCTAGCGGGTCCTTCTCCTCCTACAATGAGCAGTTCTTC. It yields the protein CASSRSSGSFSSYNEQFF. The chain links TRBV7-6 to TRBJ2-1; 8 nucleotides agree with TRBD2. Unmatched junction bases numbered 12, after V lost 5 bases and J lost 0 bases. CDR1 is SGHVS and CDR2 is FNYEAQ in the germline V gene. This CDR3 is built from 18 residues. The full variable domain, with the rest looked up from reference TRBV7-6 and TRBJ2-1, is GAGVSQSPRYKVTKRGQDVALRCDPISGHVSLYWYRQALGQGPEFLTYFNYEAQQDKSGLPNDRFSAERPEGSISTLTIQRTEQRDSAMYRCASSRSSGSFSSYNEQFFGPGTRLTVL.

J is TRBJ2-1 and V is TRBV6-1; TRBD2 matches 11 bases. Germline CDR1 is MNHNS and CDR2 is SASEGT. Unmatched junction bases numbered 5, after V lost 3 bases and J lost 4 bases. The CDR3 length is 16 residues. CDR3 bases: TGTGCCAGCAGTGAGTTGGCTAGCGGGAGGTACAATGAGCAGTTCTTC. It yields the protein CASSELASGRYNEQFF.

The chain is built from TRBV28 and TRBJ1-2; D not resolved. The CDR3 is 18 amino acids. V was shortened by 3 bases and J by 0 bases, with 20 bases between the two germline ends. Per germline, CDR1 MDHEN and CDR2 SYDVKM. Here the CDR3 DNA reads TGTGCCAGCAGTTTCCCCCCGTATAATCGGGAAACTAACTATGGCTACACCTTC. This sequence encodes CASSFPPYNRETNYGYTF.

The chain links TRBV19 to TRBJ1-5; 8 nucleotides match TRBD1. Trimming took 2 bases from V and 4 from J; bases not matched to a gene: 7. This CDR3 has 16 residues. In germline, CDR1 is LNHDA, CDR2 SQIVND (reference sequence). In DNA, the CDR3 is TGTGCCAGTAGTATACTACCAGGGGGCCGGAATCAGCCCCAGCATTTT. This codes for CASSILPGGRNQPQHF.

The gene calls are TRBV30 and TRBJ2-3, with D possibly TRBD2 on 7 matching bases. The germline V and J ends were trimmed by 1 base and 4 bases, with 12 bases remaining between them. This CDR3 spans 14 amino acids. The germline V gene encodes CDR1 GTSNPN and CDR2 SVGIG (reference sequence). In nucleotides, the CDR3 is TGTGCCTGGAGTGAAGGGGGAGGGGCAGATACGCAGTATTTT. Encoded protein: CAWSEGGGADTQYF.

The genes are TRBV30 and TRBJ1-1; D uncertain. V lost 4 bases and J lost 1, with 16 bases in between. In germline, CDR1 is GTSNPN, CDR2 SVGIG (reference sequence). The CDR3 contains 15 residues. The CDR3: CAWNPETAGNTEAFF. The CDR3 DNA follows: TGTGCCTGGAACCCCGAGACCGCGGGGAACACTGAAGCTTTCTTT. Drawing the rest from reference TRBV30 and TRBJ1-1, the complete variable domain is SQTIHQWPATLVQPVGSPLSLECTVEGTSNPNLYWYRQAAGRGLQLLFYSVGIGQISSEVPQNLSASRPQDRQFILSSKKLLLSDSGFYLCAWNPETAGNTEAFFGQGTRLTVV.

The CDR3 loop is CASSLEAGRSETQYF. The CDR3 bases are TGTGCCAGCAGCTTAGAGGCCGGGAGAAGTGAGACCCAGTACTTC. V is TRBV7-6 and J is TRBJ2-5; perhaps TRBD2 as D (6 bases). Trimming shortened V by 1 base and J by 5 bases, and 14 bases separated the two germline ends. The length of the CDR3 is 15 residues. The V gene's germline CDR1 is SGHVS and CDR2 FNYEAQ.

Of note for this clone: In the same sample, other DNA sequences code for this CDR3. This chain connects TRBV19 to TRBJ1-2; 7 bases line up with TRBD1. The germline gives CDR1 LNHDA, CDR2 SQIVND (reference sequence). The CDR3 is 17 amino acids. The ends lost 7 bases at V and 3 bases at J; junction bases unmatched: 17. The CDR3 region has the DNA TGTGCCAGTAACAGGGGACCGGGGCGCCTAGTGGACTATGGCTACACCTTC. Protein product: CASNRGPGRLVDYGYTF.

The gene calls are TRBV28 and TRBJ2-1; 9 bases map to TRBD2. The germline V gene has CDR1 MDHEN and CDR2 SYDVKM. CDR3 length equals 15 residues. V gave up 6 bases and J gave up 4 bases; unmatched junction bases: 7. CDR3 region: CASRVPSGNYNEQFF. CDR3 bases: TGTGCCAGCAGAGTGCCTAGCGGGAATTACAATGAGCAGTTCTTC.

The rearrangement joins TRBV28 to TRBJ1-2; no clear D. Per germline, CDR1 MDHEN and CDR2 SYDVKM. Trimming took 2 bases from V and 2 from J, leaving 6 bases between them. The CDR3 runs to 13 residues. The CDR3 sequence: CASSLKPNYGYTF. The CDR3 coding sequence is TGTGCCAGCAGTTTAAAGCCCAACTATGGCTACACCTTC.

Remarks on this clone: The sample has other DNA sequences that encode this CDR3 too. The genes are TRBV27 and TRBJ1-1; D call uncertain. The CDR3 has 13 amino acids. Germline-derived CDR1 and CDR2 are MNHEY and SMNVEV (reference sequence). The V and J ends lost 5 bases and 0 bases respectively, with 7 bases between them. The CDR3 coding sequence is TGTGCCAGCAGTCCCAGGCTGAACACTGAAGCTTTCTTT. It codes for CASSPRLNTEAFF.

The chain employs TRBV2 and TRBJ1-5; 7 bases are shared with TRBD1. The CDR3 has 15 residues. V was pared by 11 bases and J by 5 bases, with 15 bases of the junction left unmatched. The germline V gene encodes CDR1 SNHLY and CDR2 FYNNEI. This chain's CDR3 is CAGGTGKGAHQPQHF. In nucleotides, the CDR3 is TGTGCCGGGGGGACGGGGAAGGGGGCCCATCAGCCCCAGCATTTT.

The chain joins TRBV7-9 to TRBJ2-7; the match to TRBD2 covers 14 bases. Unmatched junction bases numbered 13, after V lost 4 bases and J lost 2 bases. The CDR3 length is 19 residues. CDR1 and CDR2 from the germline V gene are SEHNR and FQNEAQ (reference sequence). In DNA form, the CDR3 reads TGTGCCAGCAGCTCCTCTTTAGGGACTAGCGGGAGTGTCCCCTACGAGCAGTACTTC. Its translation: CASSSSLGTSGSVPYEQYF.

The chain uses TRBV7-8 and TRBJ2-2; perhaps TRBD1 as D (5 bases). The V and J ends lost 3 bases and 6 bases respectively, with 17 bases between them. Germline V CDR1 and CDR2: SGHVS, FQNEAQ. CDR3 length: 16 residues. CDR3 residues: CASSFIDWGRSGELFF. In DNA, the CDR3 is TGTGCCAGCAGCTTTATCGACTGGGGCAGGTCCGGGGAGCTGTTTTTT.